Below are 27 T cell receptor beta chains sequenced from a single sample in a study of OX40 agonist ivuxolimab in advanced cancers. Assay used: immunoSEQ multiplex PCR; TCRdb lists only in-frame clones, some missing. The table includes 82,000 or so clones, more than 80% detected once. Sequencing used CD4+ or CD8+ T cells sorted from blood, obtained in a trial of the OX40 agonist ivuxolimab. The origin of the receptors is an adult with an advanced solid tumor such as melanoma, head and neck, liver or kidney cancer.

This clone showed up just once. The chain uses TRBV5-6 and TRBJ1-4, with no clear D. Germline V CDR1 and CDR2: SGHDT, YYEEEE. CDR3 length: 16 residues. Between the trimmed V and J ends, which lost 5 bases and 1 base, there was a span of 15 bases. DNA for the CDR3: TGTGCCAGCAGTCATCTCGGTGAAGTAACTAATGAAAAACTGTTTTTT. This gives the protein CASSHLGEVTNEKLFF.

This clone has a handful of counts. The rearrangement uses TRBV28 and TRBJ2-7, with TRBD1 as a possible D gene (5 bases). The CDR3 extends over 13 amino acids. The germline gives CDR1 MDHEN, CDR2 SYDVKM. V lost 7 bases and J lost 5, with 15 bases in between. The CDR3 spells CASTEPRGDEQYF. The CDR3 DNA reads as TGTGCCAGCACCGAACCTAGGGGCGACGAGCAGTACTTC.

The chain has TRBV9 and TRBJ2-3; no firm D call. Trimming left V 2 bases short and J 6 bases short, with 16 bases between. Germline CDR1 reads SGDLS; CDR2 reads YYNGEE. The CDR3 contains 15 residues. The CDR3 is CASSVGFRGSDTQYF. DNA for the CDR3: TGTGCCAGCAGCGTGGGGTTCAGAGGATCGGATACGCAGTATTTT.

This clone was observed a single time. The rearrangement joins TRBV4-3 to TRBJ1-6; D remains unclear. This CDR3 is built from 14 residues. Germline V CDR1 and CDR2: LGHNA, YSLEER. V was shortened by 0 bases and J by 8 bases, with 8 bases between the two germline ends. The CDR3 DNA is TGCGCCAGCAGCCAAGATATCGGGTATTCACCCCTCCACTTT. Its protein product is CASSQDIGYSPLHF.

This clone was seen more than once but under ten times. This CDR3 is CASLGRFNQPQHF. CDR3 bases: TGTGCCAGCCTAGGACGGTTCAATCAGCCCCAGCATTTT. The chain employs TRBV28 and TRBJ1-5; no firm D call. V was pared by 8 bases and J by 3 bases, with 11 bases between. The length of the CDR3 is 13 residues. Germline lookup yields CDR1 MDHEN and CDR2 SYDVKM.

The V call is TRBV15, the J call TRBJ2-3; 10 bases agree with TRBD2. The germline gives CDR1 LNHNV, CDR2 YYDKDF (reference sequence). The trim removed 0 bases at V and 2 bases at J, leaving 5 bases unmatched. This CDR3 region has 17 residues. The CDR3 loop is CATSRDDLAGDTDTQYF. The CDR3 nucleotides are TGTGCCACCAGCAGAGACGATCTAGCGGGGGACACAGATACGCAGTATTTT.

CDR3 sequence (DNA): TGTGCCAGCAGCAAACAGAGCTCCTATAATTCACCCCTCCACTTT. It is translated as CASSKQSSYNSPLHF. The genes are TRBV7-2 and TRBJ1-6; D not certain. From germline, CDR1 is SGHTA and CDR2 FQGNSA. The CDR3 is 15 amino acids. Trimming removed 5 bases from V and 0 bases from J, with 8 bases in between.

The chain uses TRBV5-1 and TRBJ1-1; D is possibly TRBD1 (5 bases). CDR1 SGHRS and CDR2 YFSETQ come from the germline V gene. CDR3 length: 13 residues. V lost 3 bases to trimming and J lost 6 bases, with 12 bases between them. The CDR3 coding sequence is TGCGCCAGCAGCTCGGACCTAGGGGCTGAAGCTTTCTTT. Translating gives CASSSDLGAEAFF.

The V call is TRBV30, the J call TRBJ2-3; D may be TRBD2 (5 bases). This CDR3 contains 14 residues. Per germline, CDR1 GTSNPN and CDR2 SVGIG (reference sequence). Trimming stripped 3 bases from V and 1 base from J, with 11 bases between. CDR3 amino acids: CAWRSRGRTDTQYF. The CDR3 bases are TGTGCCTGGAGGTCTCGAGGGCGCACAGATACGCAGTATTTT.

The rearrangement uses TRBV5-4 and TRBJ2-1; D might be TRBD1 or TRBD2, each matching 7 bases. This CDR3 contains 15 residues. Germline V gene lookup returns CDR1 SGHNT and CDR2 YYREEE (reference sequence). V gave up 0 bases and J gave up 9 bases, with 16 bases separating them. Written as DNA, the CDR3 is TGTGCCAGCAGCTTGGATGCCAGGGGGGGTGTTGAGCAGTTCTTC. Translated, it gives CASSLDARGGVEQFF.

DNA for the CDR3: TGTGCCAGCAGCTGGAAGACCCCGGCTAACTATGGCTACACCTTC. This encodes CASSWKTPANYGYTF. The J gene is TRBJ1-2, the V gene TRBV5-6; D is ambiguous. Germline V gives CDR1 SGHDT, CDR2 YYEEEE. V dropped 3 bases and J dropped 0 bases, with 12 bases sitting between them. The CDR3 consists of 15 residues.

The chain links TRBV29-1 to TRBJ2-1, with TRBD2 as a possible D gene (7 bases). Germline V gene data show CDR1 as SQVTM and CDR2 as ANQGSEA. The CDR3 totals 15 residues. V was shortened by 3 bases and J by 0 bases, with 12 bases between the two germline ends. The CDR3 protein is CSVDEGGSSYNEQFF. Written as DNA, the CDR3 is TGCAGCGTTGACGAGGGGGGGAGCTCCTACAATGAGCAGTTCTTC.

CDR3 protein: CAISESGRDLGSYTIYF. As DNA, the CDR3 is TGTGCCATCAGTGAGTCAGGCCGGGACTTGGGGTCCTACACCATATATTTT. The V and J genes are TRBV10-3 and TRBJ1-3; D might be TRBD1 (5 bases). Germline-derived CDR1 and CDR2 are ENHRY and SYGVKD. This CDR3 region has 17 residues. V gave up 0 bases and J gave up 8 bases, with 20 bases separating them.

The rearrangement joins TRBV6-6 to TRBJ1-1; TRBD1 might be the D (5 bases). V was pared by 0 bases and J by 5 bases, with 7 bases between. Germline loops: CDR1 MNHNY, CDR2 SVGAGI (reference sequence). The CDR3 has 13 residues. Here the CDR3 reads CASSYSQGTEAFF. The CDR3 region has the DNA TGTGCCAGCAGTTACTCGCAGGGAACTGAAGCTTTCTTT.

The genes are TRBV6-1 and TRBJ2-1, with 10 nucleotides matching TRBD2. Per germline, CDR1 MNHNS and CDR2 SASEGT. CDR3 length equals 13 residues. With 9 bases clipped from V and 8 bases from J, the junction kept 7 bases outside the gene matches. The chain's CDR3 is CASGPTSGYEQFF. DNA of the CDR3: TGTGCCAGTGGACCGACTAGCGGGTATGAGCAGTTCTTC.

The chain is built from TRBV7-9 and TRBJ1-2; D is unclear. The V end was cut by 1 base, the J end by 1 base, with 13 bases between. CDR1 is SEHNR, CDR2 FQNEAQ, per germline (reference sequence). This CDR3 contains 16 residues. The CDR3 loop is CASSLGRTGSNYGYTF. The DNA for the CDR3 is TGTGCCAGCAGCTTAGGTAGGACGGGCAGTAACTATGGCTACACCTTC.

This chain uses TRBV2 with TRBJ1-1, with 8 bases lining up with TRBD1. CDR3 length: 14 residues. CDR1 is SNHLY, CDR2 FYNNEI, per germline. The V gene end was trimmed by 4 bases and the J gene end by 5 bases; junction bases not matched to a gene: 6. This CDR3 is CASSAQGARTEAFF. DNA of the CDR3: TGTGCCAGCAGTGCTCAGGGGGCGAGAACTGAAGCTTTCTTT.

The V and J genes are TRBV5-4 and TRBJ2-2; D call uncertain. The CDR3 spans 14 residues. The V end lost 5 bases, the J end lost 1 base, and 9 bases lay between the germline ends. Germline values: CDR1 SGHNT, CDR2 YYREEE (reference sequence). Here the CDR3 reads CASRYKWNTGELFF. DNA of the CDR3: TGTGCCAGCAGATATAAATGGAACACCGGGGAGCTGTTTTTT.

This sequence joins TRBV28 and TRBJ1-2, with D unclear. The V and J ends lost 8 bases and 8 bases respectively, with 12 bases between them. The V gene's germline CDR1 is MDHEN and CDR2 SYDVKM. This CDR3 comprises 11 residues. This CDR3 is CASLVGSGYTF. CDR3 nucleotide sequence: TGTGCCAGCCTCGTTGGGAGCGGCTACACCTTC.

V is TRBV10-3 and J is TRBJ1-5, with 10 bases aligning to TRBD1. The CDR3 extends over 14 amino acids. Trimming took 10 bases from V and 4 from J; bases not matched to a gene: 7. CDR1 is ENHRY, CDR2 SYGVKD, per germline. The CDR3 nucleotides are TGTGCCACGTCGACAGGGGGCGCAAATCAGCCCCAGCATTTT. Encoded protein: CATSTGGANQPQHF.

This chain links TRBV25-1 with TRBJ1-6; no firm D call. The CDR3 is made up of 14 amino acids. The germline CDR1 and CDR2 sequences are MGHDK and SYGVNS. Trimming took 4 bases from V and 6 from J, leaving 10 bases between them. CDR3 residues: CASSVNSGNSPLHF. The CDR3 DNA is TGTGCCAGCAGTGTAAATTCGGGTAATTCACCCCTCCACTTT.

This clone appeared once. This sample includes further DNA sequences coding for the same CDR3. V is TRBV7-2 and J is TRBJ2-3; D call uncertain. Deletions cut 5 bases from V and 3 bases from J, with 6 bases between. Looked up from germline, CDR1 is SGHTA and CDR2 is FQGNSA. CDR3 length: 12 amino acids. The CDR3 DNA reads TGTGCCAGCAGCCTCCGTACAGATACGCAGTATTTT. Protein sequence: CASSLRTDTQYF.

The V call is TRBV6-1, the J call TRBJ1-3; D ambiguous. This CDR3 region has 14 residues. The germline V and J ends were trimmed by 8 bases and 3 bases, with 14 bases remaining between them. CDR1 and CDR2 from the germline V gene are MNHNS and SASEGT. The CDR3 DNA sequence: TGTGCCAGCTCGCCCTTTCGAAGTGGAAACACCATATATTTT. Its translation is CASSPFRSGNTIYF.

This chain connects TRBV5-5 to TRBJ1-5, with 7 bases lining up with TRBD1. The trim removed 4 bases at V and 1 base at J, leaving 5 bases unmatched. Germline values: CDR1 SGHKS, CDR2 YYEKEE (reference sequence). The CDR3 loop spans 15 amino acids. The CDR3 spells CASSATGTSNQPQHF. The CDR3 region has the DNA TGTGCCAGCAGCGCGACAGGGACGAGCAATCAGCCCCAGCATTTT.

This clone was counted once. The chain links TRBV7-9 to TRBJ1-2, with 8 bases aligning to TRBD1. This CDR3 spans 12 amino acids. With 5 bases clipped from V and 7 bases from J, the junction kept 3 bases outside the gene matches. CDR1 and CDR2 from the germline V gene are SEHNR and FQNEAQ (reference sequence). The CDR3 spells CASSVDRGGYTF. The CDR3 nucleotides read TGTGCCAGCAGCGTAGACAGGGGTGGCTACACCTTC.

J is TRBJ1-6 and V is TRBV6-1; D is possibly TRBD1 (5 bases). The CDR3 runs 14 residues. Germline loops: CDR1 MNHNS, CDR2 SASEGT. Trimming shortened V by 7 bases and J by 18 bases, and 25 bases separated the two germline ends. The CDR3 protein is CASTGSEIGKIPHF. DNA for the CDR3: TGTGCCAGCACAGGGAGTGAAATAGGAAAGATCCCCCACTTT.

The V call is TRBV7-2, the J call TRBJ2-5; TRBD2 is a possible D gene (7 bases). The V and J ends lost 4 bases and 7 bases respectively, with 19 bases between them. CDR1 is SGHTA, CDR2 FQGNSA, per germline. This CDR3 is built from 15 residues. This chain's CDR3 is CASSSSPGGQGTQYF. CDR3 nucleotides: TGTGCCAGCAGCTCTAGCCCCGGGGGGCAGGGGACCCAGTACTTC.